A selection of T cell receptor beta chains follows, all from one sample in a study of a mutant IDH1 vaccine in newly diagnosed glioma. Libraries were prepared by immunoSEQ multiplex PCR; TCRdb keeps only in-frame clonotypes and omits some of them. The sample holds some 30,000 clones, 90% seen once. No antigen has been identified for these receptors. The source was PBMCs, collected from a glioma patient whose treatment included an IDH1 peptide vaccine. These receptors were obtained from a young man with glioma. Both conserved end residues are part of each CDR3. The order of the fields is J gene, D gene, V gene, CDR3 protein, CDR3 DNA. A D gene is named only where the DNA matches it firmly.

>TRBJ2-2|-|TRBV5-1
CASSLVPLGNTGELFF
TGCGCCAGCAGCTTGGTTCCCTTAGGGAACACCGGGGAGCTGTTTTTT
>TRBJ1-3|-|TRBV6-6
CATSDPGNTIYF
TGTGCCACCAGTGACCCTGGAAACACCATATATTTT
>TRBJ2-1|TRBD1|TRBV19
CASSPDRSSYNEQFF
TGTGCCAGTAGCCCGGACAGGAGCTCCTACAATGAGCAGTTCTTC
>TRBJ2-1|-|TRBV30
CAWSVERHYNEQFF
TGTGCCTGGAGTGTGGAACGCCACTACAATGAGCAGTTCTTC
>TRBJ1-2|-|TRBV29-1
CSVRHNGYTF
TGCAGCGTTCGGCACAATGGCTACACCTTC
>TRBJ2-3|TRBD2|TRBV4-2
CASSQTGLAGADTQYF
TGTGCCAGCAGCCAAACGGGACTAGCGGGAGCGGATACGCAGTATTTT
>TRBJ2-1|-|TRBV7-9
CASSLGGPYNEQFF
TGTGCCAGCAGCTTAGGCGGGCCCTACAATGAGCAGTTCTTC
>TRBJ2-7|TRBD1|TRBV30
CAWAGGFGYEQYF
TGTGCCTGGGCAGGGGGTTTCGGGTACGAGCAGTACTTC
>TRBJ2-7|-|TRBV2
CASSEGVSYEQYF
TGTGCCAGCAGTGAGGGCGTGTCCTACGAGCAGTACTTC
>TRBJ1-4|-|TRBV9
CASSGRGWNEKLFF
TGTGCCAGCAGCGGTAGGGGGTGGAATGAAAAACTGTTTTTT
>TRBJ2-2|TRBD1|TRBV6-5
CASRTDRANTGELFF
TGTGCCAGCAGGACGGACAGGGCGAACACCGGGGAGCTGTTTTTT
>TRBJ1-5|-|TRBV6-1
CASSQNSNQPQHF
TGTGCCAGCAGTCAAAATAGCAATCAGCCCCAGCATTTT
>TRBJ2-7|-|TRBV1
CTSSQGGLAASSYEQYF
TGCACCAGCAGCCAAGGGGGATTAGCGGCTAGCTCCTACGAGCAGTACTTC
>TRBJ1-1|-|TRBV14
CASSQDPGTAYSKAFF
TGTGCCAGCAGCCAAGATCCGGGCACCGCTTACTCTAAAGCTTTCTTT
>TRBJ1-1|-|TRBV5-1
CASSPEGRKTEAFF
TGCGCCAGCAGCCCAGAGGGGCGCAAAACTGAAGCTTTCTTT